This T cell receptor (beta chain) emerged from a study of T cell repertoires in cytomegalovirus infection. Study-level information: A matching HLA type, together with CMV infection, was signaled by public TCR beta signatures.

TCRdb reprocessed the reads with MiXCR, giving one entry per CDR3 protein. The top ten clones hold under 15% of a sample with around 490,000 distinct CDR3 sequences, 26% of them seen once. Regarding the study as a whole: Frequencies of public TCR beta families were cumulated, and this identified carriers of CMV plus the relevant HLA. HLA-C-restricted CMV clonotypes gave the most frequent clonotype in two of eight donors.

Points on this clonotype: Its cognate antigen is unknown.

This CDR3 is built from 15 residues. Germline CDR1 and CDR2: DFQATT and SNEGSKA (reference sequence). The V gene lost 6 bases and the J gene lost 8 bases, with 22 bases spanning the gap. V and J are TRBV20-1 and TRBJ1-4, with D unclear. Sequenced material: PBMCs. The source is a human donor in good health (CMV status not recorded). Some clones in this sample may be carry-over from other donors' samples. The DNA of the CDR3 is TGCAGTGCCAACGTTTTCGATAACCCCGAAGAAAAACTGTTTTTT. It encodes CSANVFDNPEEKLFF.